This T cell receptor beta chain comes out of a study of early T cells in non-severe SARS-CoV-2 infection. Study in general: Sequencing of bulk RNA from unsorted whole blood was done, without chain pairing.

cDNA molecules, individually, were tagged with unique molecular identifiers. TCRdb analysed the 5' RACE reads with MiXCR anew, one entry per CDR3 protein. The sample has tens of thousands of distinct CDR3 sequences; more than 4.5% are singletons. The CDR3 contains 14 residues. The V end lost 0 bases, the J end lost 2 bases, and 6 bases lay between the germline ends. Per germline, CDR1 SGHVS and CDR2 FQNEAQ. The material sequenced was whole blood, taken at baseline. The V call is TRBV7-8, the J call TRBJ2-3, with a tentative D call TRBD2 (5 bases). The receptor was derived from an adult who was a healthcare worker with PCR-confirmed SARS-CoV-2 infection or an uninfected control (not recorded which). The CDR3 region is CASSLALATDTQYF. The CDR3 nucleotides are TGTGCCAGCAGCTTAGCTCTAGCCACAGATACGCAGTATTTT.